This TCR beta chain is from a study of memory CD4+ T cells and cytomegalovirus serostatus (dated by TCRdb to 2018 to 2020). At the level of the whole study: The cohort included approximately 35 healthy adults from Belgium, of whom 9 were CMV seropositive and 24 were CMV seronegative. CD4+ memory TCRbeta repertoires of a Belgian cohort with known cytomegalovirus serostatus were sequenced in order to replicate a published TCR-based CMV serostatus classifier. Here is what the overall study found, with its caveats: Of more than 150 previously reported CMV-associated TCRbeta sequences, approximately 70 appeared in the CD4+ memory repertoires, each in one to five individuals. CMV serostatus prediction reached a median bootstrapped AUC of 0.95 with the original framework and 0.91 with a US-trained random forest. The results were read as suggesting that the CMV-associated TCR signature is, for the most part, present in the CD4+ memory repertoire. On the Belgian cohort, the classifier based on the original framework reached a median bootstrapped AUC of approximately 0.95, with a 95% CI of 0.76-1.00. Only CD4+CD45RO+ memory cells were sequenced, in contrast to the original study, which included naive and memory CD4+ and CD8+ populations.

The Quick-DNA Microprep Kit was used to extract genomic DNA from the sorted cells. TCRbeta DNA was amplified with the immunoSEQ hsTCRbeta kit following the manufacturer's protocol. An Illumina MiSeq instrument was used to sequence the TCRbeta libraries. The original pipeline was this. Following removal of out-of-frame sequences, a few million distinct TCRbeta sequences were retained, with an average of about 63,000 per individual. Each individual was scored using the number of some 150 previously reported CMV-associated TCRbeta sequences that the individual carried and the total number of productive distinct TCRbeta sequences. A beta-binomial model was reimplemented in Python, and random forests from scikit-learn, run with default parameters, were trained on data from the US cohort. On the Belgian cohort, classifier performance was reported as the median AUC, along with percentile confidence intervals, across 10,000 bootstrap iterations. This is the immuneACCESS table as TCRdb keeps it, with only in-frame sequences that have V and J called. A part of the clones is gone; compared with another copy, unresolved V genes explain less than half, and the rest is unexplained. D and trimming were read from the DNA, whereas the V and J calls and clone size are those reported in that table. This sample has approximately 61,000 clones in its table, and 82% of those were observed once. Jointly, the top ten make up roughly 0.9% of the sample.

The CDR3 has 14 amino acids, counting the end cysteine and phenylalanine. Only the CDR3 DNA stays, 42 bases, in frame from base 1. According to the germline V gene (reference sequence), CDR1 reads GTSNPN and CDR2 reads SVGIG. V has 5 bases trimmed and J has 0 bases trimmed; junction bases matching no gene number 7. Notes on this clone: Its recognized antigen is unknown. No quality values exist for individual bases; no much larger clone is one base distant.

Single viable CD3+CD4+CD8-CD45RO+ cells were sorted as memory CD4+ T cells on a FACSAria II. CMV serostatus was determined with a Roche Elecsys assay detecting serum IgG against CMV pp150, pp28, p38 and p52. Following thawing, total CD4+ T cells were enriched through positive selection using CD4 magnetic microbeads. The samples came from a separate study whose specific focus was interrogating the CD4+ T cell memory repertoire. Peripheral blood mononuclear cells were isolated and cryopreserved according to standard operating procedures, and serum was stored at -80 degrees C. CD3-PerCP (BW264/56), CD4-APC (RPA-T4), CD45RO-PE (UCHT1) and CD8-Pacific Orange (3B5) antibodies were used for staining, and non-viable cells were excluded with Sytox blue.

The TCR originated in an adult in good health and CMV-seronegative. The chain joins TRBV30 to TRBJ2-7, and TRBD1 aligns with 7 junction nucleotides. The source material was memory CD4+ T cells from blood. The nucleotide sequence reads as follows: TGTGCCTGGCGGACAGGCTCCTTCTCCTACGAGCAGTACTTC. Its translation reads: CAWRTGSFSYEQYF.